The TCR beta chain described here comes from a study of shared clonotypes between healthy human individuals. As for the study in general: Three CD4 naive, three CD4 memory, two CD8 naive and one CD8 memory plate were used per donor. Study findings and constraints: With few donors, the genetic and exposure-history diversity represented was limited. Among the subsets, naive ones generally showed larger estimated richness than memory ones.

The length of the CDR3 is 12 residues. The germline V gene encodes CDR1 SEHNR and CDR2 FQNEAQ (reference sequence). V lost 2 bases to trimming and J lost 3 bases, with 5 bases between them. Turning to this clone: What it recognizes is unknown. A much larger clone is a single base away; this may be a read error. The sample carries other DNA sequences with the same CDR3.

The assay was immunoSEQ multiplex PCR, and TCRdb's table has in-frame clones only and misses some. The data show about 2 million clones, about 94% seen once. Naive CD8 cells lacked CD45RO and underwent positive selection for CCR7, leaving out terminally differentiated effector memory CD45RA+ cells. The receptor's source is a man aged 18 to 29 in good health. The material sequenced was naive CD8+ T cells sorted from blood. The rearrangement joins TRBV7-9 to TRBJ2-7, with D unclear. CDR3 in DNA: TGTGCCAGCAGCTTATGGGGCTACGAGCAGTACTTC. Translating it yields CASSLWGYEQYF.